This T cell receptor (beta chain) was profiled in a study of blood T cell repertoires in COVID-19 (dated by TCRdb to the early 2020s). Describing the broader study: The collaborator samples originated in the United States, Italy and Spain and spanned the acute and convalescent phases of COVID-19. The prospective study material was composed of cDNA or gDNA derived from T cells, B-cell-depleted T cells, or PBMCs. Deeply sampled blood TCRbeta repertoires from subjects exposed to, actively infected with, or recovered from COVID-19 were included in the dataset. The repertoires were made available in a free public database intended to serve as a resource for research on the immune response to SARS-CoV-2. The samples were drawn from two sources: the first 160 participants of the ongoing ImmuneRACE study, and over 950 subjects contributed by 6 global collaborators. Nearly every sample came with metadata listing a de-identified subject ID, COVID-19 status, age in years and sex. Where available, HLA class I and class II types were obtained from metadata supplied by the sample provider rather than from assay-based typing.

Whole blood was collected in K2EDTA tubes by collaborating institutions according to the institutions' own protocols. For TCRbeta analysis, collaborators shipped samples as frozen whole blood, isolated PBMCs, or DNA extracted from either of those sample types. TCRbeta CDR3 regions were amplified from genomic DNA using the immunoSEQ Assay, a bias-controlled multiplex PCR. On the authors' methods: The number of nucleated cells in each sample was estimated by amplification of reference gene primers within the assay. To quantify the absolute abundance of each unique TCRbeta CDR3 rearrangement, sequence reads were collapsed and filtered. For each sample, productive Simpson clonality was calculated by taking the square root of Simpson's diversity index across productive rearrangements. Held by TCRdb, this immuneACCESS table contains in-frame sequences only and omits some clones. Under half of the omission traces to an unresolved V gene where checked; the cause of the rest is unknown. The V and J calls and clone size were taken over from that table, and D and trimming were inferred from the DNA. A total of over 35,000 clones appear in this sample, 80% to 90% of them only once. Of the sample, around 8% is held by the ten largest clones.

A word on this clone: Its binding antigen is unknown. The input lacks base qualities; no much larger clone sits a single base away.

General conclusions and limits of the study: The amount of clinical and demographic metadata varied by source and participant and was provided uncurated.

Trimming at the junction amounts to 6 bases on V and 0 bases on J, and the germline ends lie 15 bases apart. CDR1 and CDR2, looked up from the germline V gene, are MGHDK and SYGVNS. The CDR3 contains 16 residues, cysteine and phenylalanine counted. CDR3 DNA only is kept here, 48 bases in frame from base 1. The sequenced sample was peripheral blood. The clonotype comes from a middle-aged man with acute or convalescent COVID-19. The chain links TRBV25-1 with TRBJ2-1; confidence is insufficient to name the D gene. CDR3 protein: CASSLTGVDSYNEQFF. At the DNA level, the sequence is TGTGCCAGCAGCTTAACTGGAGTTGACTCCTACAATGAGCAGTTCTTC.